This T cell receptor beta chain was identified in a study of early T cells in non-severe SARS-CoV-2 infection (dated by TCRdb to 2020 to 2023). About the study as a whole: Because TCR sequencing relied on bulk RNA taken from unsorted whole blood, pairing of alpha and beta chains was not possible. Overall study outcomes, separate from this receptor: Matching against VDJdb was skewed toward anti-spike CD8 responses, likely underestimated virus-specific expansions, and missed private and CD4 specificities.

As to this clonotype: This clone's antigen is unknown. Within one base of it there is no much larger clone, and no base qualities were kept.

Set within a cohort of healthcare workers in London, UK, this nested case-control study involved weekly PCR testing of nasopharyngeal swabs along with blood sampling. Healthcare workers were enrolled in the week of the UK lockdown, from 23 to 31 March 2020, and were followed every week for up to roughly 15 weeks. From the germline V gene, CDR1 is SQVTM and CDR2 is ANQGSEA. The CDR3 measures 13 amino acids from cysteine to phenylalanine. The entry retains the CDR3 DNA only, 39 bases that are in frame from base 1. Relative to germline, V is missing 6 bases and J is missing 7 bases, with 9 bases of the junction outside any gene match. Library preparation was by 5' RACE. The sequencer listed for this sample is NextSeq 500. In the TCR library protocol, unique molecular identifiers were attached to individual cDNA molecules to correct for PCR bias and sequencing error. TCR alpha and beta chains were both sequenced, and the abundances of alpha and beta sequences in each sample were closely correlated with each other. Per the authors' processing: Decombinator V4 was used to annotate TCR sequences for V gene, J gene and CDR3. Expanded TCRs were defined as changing significantly between any two time points under a Poisson model with p below 0.0001. TCR abundances were normalised to the total number of TCRs sequenced per sample and expressed as counts per million. TRAV1-2 paired with TRAJ12, TRAJ20 or TRAJ33 defined MAIT TCRs, while TRAV10 paired with TRAJ18 defined iNKT TCRs. A search of VDJdb, accessed on 1 November 2021, was run for TCRs annotated to CMV, EBV and SARS-CoV-2, with TCRs annotated for multiple antigens excluded. TCRdb cleaned the public reads at Q25 with fastp, built clones with MiXCR and kept in-frame beta chains. Here each entry gathers all rows of one CDR3 protein and keeps the most common genes and DNA. The V and J calls come from TCRdb's annotation, not from the publication. The sample has some 87,000 distinct CDR3 sequences on record, 9% to 13% of them singletons. Jointly, the top ten make up about 2.6% of the sample.

This clonotype was obtained from an adult who was a healthcare worker with PCR-confirmed SARS-CoV-2 infection or an uninfected control (not recorded which). This sequence uses TRBV29-1 and TRBJ2-7; 10 nucleotides in the junction match TRBD1. Source material: whole blood. The CDR3 loop reads CSVLRDRGREQYF. The nucleotide sequence is TGCAGCGTACTCCGGGACAGGGGAAGAGAGCAGTACTTC.